This note documents a single T cell receptor beta chain sequence. In the study's own analysis: Amplified reference gene primers provided the basis for estimating nucleated cell counts. Only in-frame clones appear in the TCRdb table, and some are missing; sequencing was by immunoSEQ multiplex PCR. D and trimming were read from the DNA, whereas the V and J calls and clone size are those reported in that table. Here the sample spans around 70,000 clones, approximately 80% being singletons. The data were obtained in a study of blood T cell repertoires in COVID-19. Study information: Both acute and convalescent COVID-19 samples were obtained from the United States, Italy and Spain. T cells, B-cell-depleted T cells, or PBMCs supplied cDNA or gDNA.

The sequenced sample was peripheral blood. The TCR was taken from a human donor in a cohort sampled during active COVID-19.

DNA of the CDR3: TGTGCCAGCAGCCCCCCTAGCGGGAGAATCTACGAGCAGTACTTC. Protein sequence: CASSPPSGRIYEQYF. The chain links TRBV21-1 to TRBJ2-7; the table calls TRBD2, which could not be checked here. TRBV21-1 is deemed a pseudogene. This CDR3 is built from 15 residues.